Listed here is a single T cell receptor (beta chain). What this receptor recognizes is not known. No base qualities exist here, and no much larger clone lies one base off it. These data originate in a study of cytomegalovirus exposure and HLA in healthy donors listed by TCRdb under 2017. Regarding the research as a whole: An earlier analysis of approximately 640 of the donors reported 250 to 300 Gb of sequence data and about 100 million unique TCR beta sequences from around 200 million T cells. About 320 gigabases of sequencing data and approximately 85 million unique TCR sequences were included in an early release covering over 600 HLA-typed donors. Four or five DR-DQ haplotypes were handled as single units for association and clustering because linkage in the cohort was strong. Rather than drawing on any new phenotypic data, the later analysis identified candidate immune exposures from TCR beta sequences and the way those sequences occurred across donors. HLA typing covered class I and class II loci at four-digit resolution. A later genetic analysis used genome-wide SNP genotypes for about three fifths of the 666 donors, treating that subset as a discovery cohort. Alongside the repertoire data, information on donor age, sex, ethnicity and CMV serostatus was compiled. High-throughput TCR immunosequencing, statistical association of individual TCRs with disease status, and machine learning were combined to predict cytomegalovirus infection status. Among around 400 genotyped donors of the cohort, an average of approximately 240,000 unique TCR beta nucleotide sequences was sequenced per donor, of which 15% to 20% were non-productive. Typing coverage varied by locus: roughly 620-640 donors for A, B, C, DRB1 and DQB1; roughly 510 for DQA1; about 570 for DPA1; 450 to 480 for DPB1. Along with the roughly 670-subject first cohort, a separate validation cohort of over a hundred different subjects was used. The study was designed to test whether signatures of past pathogen exposure could be identified by cataloging public T cell receptors. An earlier analysis of 500 to 650 of the donors applied high-throughput TCR beta sequencing to assess whether each TCR beta V gene segment acted as functional or pseudogenic. In a later analysis, previously published TCR beta repertoires from 550 to 750 donors were re-analyzed and high-resolution HLA genotyping was added so that TCR occurrence patterns could be studied. All discovery cohort repertoires had been generated using a single sequencing platform. The study profiled the T cell repertoires of hundreds of subjects by immunosequencing and related them to cytomegalovirus serostatus. The genetic ancestry cluster associated with self-reported Caucasian donors included approximately 85% of the 398 genotyped donors. Findings and caveats that apply to the study as a whole: A further reported finding was that TCR beta sequences accurately predicted the HLA-A and HLA-B alleles for most subjects in the first cohort. CMV serostatus was the only immune exposure information available for the cohort. Some 15 rarely observed V segments, including chromosome 9 orphons, were excluded from the earlier analysis of 550 to 700 of the donors because counts were too low. A later analysis found that most CMV-associated TCR beta chains appeared HLA-restricted, with HLA associations seemingly driven largely by CMV exposure. The study listed 164 TCR beta chains as associated with cytomegalovirus. When HLA alleles, especially DR and DQ, strongly co-occurred, attributing TCR associations to individual alleles was difficult. In a later analysis, HLA-associated TCR beta chains were found to be more clonally expanded and to have lower generation probabilities than equally common non-associated chains. Cytomegalovirus status was reported to be diagnosed by the classifier with high specificity and sensitivity in both the original and validation cohorts. In a later analysis, several top co-occurrence clusters were reported to appear linked to parvovirus B19, influenza, CMV and Epstein-Barr virus. In vitro tests confirmed that a few of the cytomegalovirus-associated TCR beta chains recognize cytomegalovirus antigens. The presence/absence analyses assumed that sequencing depth was roughly uniform across donors, and that assumption may not be true. At a false discovery rate of 0.05, a later analysis linked under 20,000 TCR beta sequences to specific HLA alleles. Broadly in line with IMGT annotations, most TCR beta V segments showed up in productive rearrangements about 87% or about 30% of the time in an earlier analysis of a few hundred of the donors. Because some donors lacked HLA typing at each locus, the association tests relied only on the typed subset. Only TCR beta chains were sequenced in this cohort, and the absence of alpha or paired-chain data limited detectable features. According to a later genetic analysis, donors in an Asian-associated ancestry cluster had fewer N-insertions in productive TCRs than the approximately 630-donor mean. Most TCR sequences were seen in very few donors, while some public TCRs were found in many individuals. According to the authors, the approach could potentially be generalized to other disease states and immunological phenotypes. A group of highly shared sequence variants was considered likely to be a technical artifact of the sequencing pipeline. A later analysis found that TCR association rates varied across HLA loci, with DRB1 alleles showing the most associated TCRs and HLA-C alleles the fewest. A later genetic analysis associated a missense DCLRE1C variant with V-gene and J-gene trimming of TCR beta chains, and an independent cohort replicated the association. Linkage disequilibrium might explain the correlated functional status among segregating V segments, but an unknown experimental factor could not be ruled out.

In total, roughly 670 healthy bone marrow donors made up the cohort. At the time of sampling, all cohort members were nominally healthy, though unrecorded immune exposures were likely present. The donor tested CMV seropositive and was one of the 289 seropositive cohort members. Each donor provided a peripheral blood sample, and peripheral blood mononuclear cells were used for TCR beta sequencing. The Qiagen DNeasy Blood Extraction Kit was used to extract genomic DNA from the blood cell samples. Library prep was done by the immunoSEQ multiplex PCR assay. For the multiplex PCR, a mixture combining 60 forward primers for TCR Vbeta segments and 13 reverse primers for TCR Jbeta segments was used. Amplification of the CDR3 region of rearranged TCR beta genes was performed with a multiplex PCR assay on genomic DNA. The Illumina HiSeq System was used to sequence the amplified TCR beta libraries as 87-base-pair reads. On the authors' methods: Across the 670 or so repertoires, a later analysis counted some 81 million unique TCR beta chains, some 11 million of which were shared by at least two donors. Raw reads were error-corrected and collapsed into unique sequences by a nearest-neighbor algorithm in which closely related sequences were merged to remove PCR and sequencing errors. Alignment of CDR3 sequences to IMGT reference sequences was used to assign V, D and J gene segments. For a sequence to be retained, at least a six-nucleotide match to both a V gene segment and a J gene segment was required. Rearrangements were classified as productive when the CDR3 lacked stop codons and remained in frame with V and J, and all other rearrangements were classified as non-productive. CDR3 was defined according to IMGT convention as the region running from the second conserved V-encoded cysteine to the conserved J-encoded phenylalanine. The earlier analysis of a few hundred of the donors excluded sequences that lacked an unambiguous match to a single V gene segment. An earlier analysis of approximately 590 of the donors classified V segments as functional when productive rearrangements were above 56.7% and as segregating when the standard deviation between donors was above 5%. A statistical classification framework was built to diagnose cytomegalovirus status from the catalog of TCR beta chain sequences. In a later analysis, V and J genes were assigned by comparing TCR nucleotide sequences against IMGT/GENE-DB human TR gene sequences. Using the TCRdist pipeline, a later analysis assigned CDR3 sequences along with most-parsimonious VDJ recombination scenarios. A later analysis defined each TCR beta chain by its CDR3 amino acid sequence plus V-gene family, and excluded reads lacking a unique V-gene family. A later analysis removed roughly 590 highly shared, low-generation-probability nucleotide sequences to deal with suspected cross-contamination and a sequencing artifact. In a later analysis, a clonal expansion index for each public chain was calculated from normalized within-repertoire ranks of inferred template counts. In a later analysis, generation probabilities were computed with a VDJ recombination model fitted to out-of-frame rearrangements, and the resulting probabilities were checked against IGoR. In a later analysis, hypergeometric tests were used to score TCR-TCR, TCR-HLA and TCR-CMV co-occurrence, with a repertoire-size bias correction applied to TCR pairs. A later analysis estimated false discovery rates by permuting HLA or CMV assignments 20 times. In a later analysis, co-occurring TCRs were grouped using DBSCAN, with TCRdist sequence similarity added in when clustering inside HLA-allele-positive subsets. Repertoires with fewer than 30,000 or more than 120,000 public chains were left out of co-occurrence clustering, as were about 5 repertoires with anomalous nucleotide sharing. The table was pulled from immuneACCESS by TCRdb, which kept in-frame rearrangements only. Such tables lose some clones; where checked, under half of the loss comes from unresolved V genes, and the rest has no known cause. V and J calls and clone size are those listed in that table; D and trimming were worked out from the DNA. The sample table lists tens of thousands of clones, approximately 78% of them with a count of one. Of the sample, 4.6% falls within the top ten clones.

The receptor was derived from a woman in her forties in good health and CMV-seropositive. Sequenced material: PBMCs.

The CDR3 reads CASSEPGQGANYGYTF. In nucleotides, the sequence is TGTGCCAGCAGTGAACCCGGACAGGGGGCGAACTATGGCTACACCTTC. The sequence joins TRBV2 to TRBJ1-2; TRBD1 matches 11 bases in the middle. Trimming accounts for 2 bases at V and 2 bases at J, while the number of junction bases matched to no gene is 4. Per the germline V gene, SNHLY is the CDR1 and FYNNEI is the CDR2. Counted from cysteine to phenylalanine, this CDR3 has 16 amino acids. Only the CDR3 portion is preserved as DNA: 48 bases, with reading frame beginning at the first base.